One and the same sample provided the 8 T cell receptor beta chains below, sequenced in a study of CD8 T cells in Susac syndrome. An amount of RNA that ranged from 0.5 to 1 ug was reverse transcribed with random hexamers. Each CDR3 protein gets one entry after TCRdb re-called the immunoSEQ multiplex PCR reads with MiXCR. The repertoire holds some 58,000 distinct CDR3 sequences, with more than 85% as singletons. The specimen sequenced was CD8+ T cells from PBMCs. Every receptor here comes from a human donor with Susac syndrome.

This sequence joins TRBV7-2 and TRBJ1-1, with D maybe TRBD1 (6 bases). V gave up 1 base and J gave up 3 bases, with 15 bases separating them. Germline lookup yields CDR1 SGHTA and CDR2 FQGNSA. The CDR3 extends over 16 amino acids. The CDR3 region is CASSLVWGRVDTEAFF. CDR3 DNA sequence: TGTGCCAGCAGCTTAGTTTGGGGGCGGGTAGACACTGAAGCTTTCTTT.

The gene calls are TRBV2 and TRBJ2-2, with D tentatively TRBD1 (5 bases). With 4 bases removed from V and 3 bases from J, the gap between germline ends came to 12 bases. The CDR3 is made up of 15 amino acids. Germline values: CDR1 SNHLY, CDR2 FYNNEI. The CDR3 protein is CASSAGRDYTGELFF. The CDR3 nucleotides are TGTGCCAGCAGTGCCGGCAGGGATTACACCGGGGAGCTGTTTTTT.

This rearrangement joins TRBV7-7 to TRBJ2-1, with TRBD1 matching over 8 bases. This CDR3 has 15 amino acids. Germline CDR1 is SSHAT and CDR2 is FNYEAQ (reference sequence). After removal of 1 base from V and 8 bases from J, the junction contained 7 bases not matched to a gene. This CDR3 reads CASSLGTGNTDEQFF. CDR3 in DNA: TGTGCCAGCAGCTTAGGGACAGGGAACACCGATGAGCAGTTCTTC.

CDR3 sequence reads: CAIEKDSSGELFF. In DNA, the CDR3 is TGCGCCATCGAAAAGGACAGCTCCGGGGAGCTGTTTTTT. The chain carries TRBV5-1 and TRBJ2-2; weak D call: TRBD1 (6 bases). The V end lost 9 bases, the J end lost 6 bases, and 15 bases lay between the germline ends. Germline CDR1 is SGHRS and CDR2 is YFSETQ. The length of the CDR3 is 13 residues.

The V call is TRBV5-4, the J call TRBJ1-6; no reliable D call. The CDR3 is 12 residues long. The germline gives CDR1 SGHNT, CDR2 YYREEE (reference sequence). The germline V and J ends were trimmed by 0 bases and 11 bases, with 6 bases remaining between them. The CDR3 here is CASSLDTTPLHF. For the CDR3, the DNA is TGTGCCAGCAGCTTGGACACAACACCCCTCCACTTT.

The chain is built from TRBV29-1 and TRBJ2-7, with TRBD1 matching 7 bases. This CDR3 is 14 amino acids long. V lost 6 bases and J lost 7; bases outside the gene matches: 15. CDR1 and CDR2 from the germline V gene are SQVTM and ANQGSEA. DNA for the CDR3: TGCAGCGTCACAGGGGCTGTTACCCTGAGGGAGCAGTACTTC. As protein: CSVTGAVTLREQYF.

The chain combines TRBV25-1 with TRBJ1-6; D not resolved. This CDR3 contains 13 residues. The germline CDR1 and CDR2 sequences are MGHDK and SYGVNS. Trimming shortened V by 4 bases and J by 6 bases, and 7 bases separated the two germline ends. CDR3 sequence reads: CASSVQSNSPLHF. DNA of the CDR3: TGTGCCAGCAGTGTACAGAGTAATTCACCCCTCCACTTT.

The CDR3 coding sequence is TGCAGTGCTGGCAGAGGGCAGAAACCTAAACAATTAAACTATGGCTACACCTTC. Translated, it gives CSAGRGQKPKQLNYGYTF. The chain joins TRBV20-1 to TRBJ1-2, with D unclear. Germline V CDR1 and CDR2: DFQATT, SNEGSKA (reference sequence). The CDR3 extends over 18 amino acids. Trimming pared 5 bases from V and 2 bases from J, leaving 27 bases between.